This section outlines one TCR beta chain sequence together with its context. This clone turned up a few times. The clone's antigen remains unknown. Per-nucleotide qualities are absent, and no much larger clonotype sits a single base away. The data were taken from a study of cytomegalovirus exposure and HLA in healthy donors (TCRdb year 2017). Study-wide context: According to an earlier analysis of several hundred of the donors, roughly 180 million T cells yielded over 100 million unique TCR beta sequences and around 280 Gb of sequence data. Roughly 310 gigabases of sequencing data and around 87 million unique TCR sequences were included in an early release covering around 650 HLA-typed donors. Of the roughly 400 genotyped donors, over 65% fell in the genetic ancestry cluster associated with self-reported Caucasian donors. The study aimed to test whether signatures of past pathogen exposure could be identified by cataloging public T cell receptors. The study used immunosequencing to profile the T cell repertoires of several hundred subjects and linked those repertoires to cytomegalovirus serostatus. A separate validation cohort of roughly 130 different subjects was used in addition to the approximately 670-subject first cohort. To predict cytomegalovirus infection status, the study brought together high-throughput TCR immunosequencing, statistical association of individual TCRs with disease status, and machine learning. A later analysis re-analyzed previously published TCR beta repertoires from 666 donors and added high-resolution HLA genotyping to study TCR occurrence patterns. Rather than drawing on any new phenotypic data, the later analysis identified candidate immune exposures from TCR beta sequences and the way those sequences occurred across donors. An earlier analysis of about 600 of the donors used high-throughput TCR beta sequencing to judge whether each TCR beta V gene segment behaved as functional or pseudogenic. Donor age, sex, ethnicity and CMV serostatus were collected together with the repertoire data. Genome-wide SNP genotypes for about 60% of the 666 donors were used in a later genetic analysis, which treated that subset as a discovery cohort. Every repertoire in the discovery cohort had been generated on one and the same sequencing platform. Class I and class II HLA loci were covered by the typing at four-digit resolution. Typing coverage varied by locus: about 629-640 donors for A, B, C, DRB1 and DQB1; approximately 500 for DQA1; over 600 for DPA1; 400 to 480 for DPB1. Because of strong linkage in the cohort, roughly 5 DR-DQ haplotypes were treated as single units for association and clustering. Among around 400 genotyped donors of the cohort, an average of roughly 230,000 unique TCR beta nucleotide sequences was sequenced per donor, of which 15% to 20% were non-productive. The study at large found these results: Across donors, most TCR sequences were observed very rarely, whereas some public TCRs were present in many individuals. When HLA alleles, especially DR and DQ, strongly co-occurred, attributing TCR associations to individual alleles was difficult. HLA typing was unavailable for some donors at each locus, so association tests used only the typed subset. A later analysis found that TCR association rates varied across HLA loci, with DRB1 alleles showing the most associated TCRs and HLA-C alleles the fewest. The classifier was reported to diagnose cytomegalovirus status with high specificity and sensitivity in both the original cohort and the validation cohort. The earlier analysis of around 600 of the donors excluded roughly 17 rarely observed V segments, including chromosome 9 orphons, because counts were too low. A later analysis found that most CMV-associated TCR beta chains appeared HLA-restricted, with HLA associations seemingly driven largely by CMV exposure. In the study, about 150 TCR beta chains were listed as associated with cytomegalovirus. In an earlier analysis of around 600 of the donors, most TCR beta V segments appeared in productive rearrangements about 87% or about 30% of the time, broadly matching IMGT annotations. The presence/absence analyses assumed that sequencing depth was roughly uniform across donors, and that assumption may not be true. In this cohort, only TCR beta chains were sequenced, and detectable features were limited by the absence of alpha or paired-chain data. Compared with the approximately 670-donor mean, donors in an Asian-associated ancestry cluster had fewer N-insertions in productive TCRs, according to a later genetic analysis. The only immune exposure information available for the cohort was CMV serostatus. Linkage disequilibrium might explain the correlated functional status among segregating V segments, but an unknown experimental factor could not be excluded. Several of the top co-occurrence clusters appeared to be linked to parvovirus B19, influenza, CMV and Epstein-Barr virus, according to a later analysis. A further reported finding was that TCR beta sequences accurately predicted the HLA-A and HLA-B alleles for most subjects in the first cohort. The authors suggested that the approach could potentially be extended to other disease states and immunological phenotypes. A later genetic analysis associated a missense DCLRE1C variant with V-gene and J-gene trimming of TCR beta chains, and an independent cohort replicated the association. In vitro tests confirmed that a few of the cytomegalovirus-associated TCR beta chains recognize cytomegalovirus antigens. In a later analysis, HLA-associated TCR beta chains were found to be more clonally expanded and to have lower generation probabilities than equally common non-associated chains. A cluster of highly shared sequence variants was judged likely to represent a technical artifact of the sequencing pipeline. At a false discovery rate of 0.05, a later analysis linked under 20,000 TCR beta sequences to specific HLA alleles.

Libraries were made using the immunoSEQ multiplex PCR assay. A mixture of 60 forward primers for TCR Vbeta segments and 13 reverse primers for TCR Jbeta segments was used in the multiplex PCR. The CDR3 region of rearranged TCR beta genes was amplified from genomic DNA by a multiplex PCR assay. The amplified TCR beta libraries were sequenced on the Illumina HiSeq System as 87-base-pair reads. Per the source publication's procedure: A later analysis tallied 70 million to 100 million unique TCR beta chains across the 650 to 750 repertoires, and approximately 12 million of those chains were shared by two or more donors. Raw reads were error-corrected and collapsed into unique sequences with a nearest-neighbor algorithm that merged closely related sequences to remove PCR and sequencing errors. V, D and J gene segments were assigned by aligning CDR3 sequences to IMGT reference sequences. For a sequence to be retained, a match of at least six nucleotides to both a V gene segment and a J gene segment was required. Rearrangements were classified as productive when the CDR3 lacked stop codons and remained in frame with V and J, and all other rearrangements were classified as non-productive. CDR3 was defined according to IMGT convention as the region running from the second conserved V-encoded cysteine to the conserved J-encoded phenylalanine. The earlier analysis of 500 to 600 of the donors excluded sequences that lacked an unambiguous match to a single V gene segment. In an earlier analysis of several hundred of the donors, a V segment was called functional when productive rearrangements were above 56.7%, and segregating when the standard deviation between donors exceeded 5%. To diagnose cytomegalovirus status from the catalog of TCR beta chain sequences, a statistical classification framework was built. In a later analysis, V and J genes were assigned by comparing TCR nucleotide sequences against IMGT/GENE-DB human TR gene sequences. A later analysis assigned CDR3 sequences and most-parsimonious VDJ recombination scenarios with the TCRdist pipeline. In a later analysis, each TCR beta chain was defined by its CDR3 amino acid sequence together with its V-gene family, and reads without a unique V-gene family were excluded. As a way to deal with suspected cross-contamination and a sequencing artifact, a later analysis dropped over 550 nucleotide sequences that were highly shared and had low generation probability. In a later analysis, a clonal expansion index was calculated for each public chain from normalized within-repertoire ranks of inferred template counts. A later analysis computed generation probabilities with a VDJ recombination model fitted to out-of-frame rearrangements, and checked the results against IGoR. In a later analysis, hypergeometric tests were used to score TCR-TCR, TCR-HLA and TCR-CMV co-occurrence, with a repertoire-size bias correction applied to TCR pairs. In a later analysis, false discovery rates were estimated by permuting HLA or CMV assignments 20 times. A later analysis grouped co-occurring TCRs with DBSCAN, adding TCRdist sequence similarity when clustering within HLA-allele-positive subsets. Repertoires with fewer than 30,000 or more than 120,000 public chains, plus five repertoires with anomalous nucleotide sharing, were excluded from co-occurrence clustering. As stored in TCRdb, this immuneACCESS dataset retains in-frame rearrangements with V and J assigned. A fraction of the clones does not appear; measured against another copy, unresolved V genes explain less than half of the discrepancy, and the remainder lacks a known reason. V and J calls and clone size are given by that table; D and trimming were obtained from the DNA. For this sample the table gives around 120,000 clones, of which approximately 78% were detected only once. Together, the top ten hold approximately 6.5% of the sample.

In total, 630 or so healthy bone marrow donors made up the cohort. At the time of sampling, every cohort member was nominally healthy, though immune exposures that went unrecorded were likely present. The donor was CMV seronegative and belonged to the group of 380 or so seronegative cohort members. Every donor gave a peripheral blood sample, and the peripheral blood mononuclear cells from that sample were used for TCR beta sequencing. The Qiagen DNeasy Blood Extraction Kit was used to extract genomic DNA from the blood cell samples. The sample taken for sequencing was PBMCs. The origin of this receptor is a middle-aged woman in good health and CMV-seronegative.

CDR3 protein: CASSFPVTGSQFRDEQFF. The nucleotide sequence reads as follows: TGTGCCAGCAGCTTTCCGGTTACAGGGTCGCAGTTTAGGGATGAGCAGTTCTTC. The chain is made from TRBV7-9 and TRBJ2-1, with a weak D call of TRBD1 (6 bases match). The trim is 3 bases for V and 8 bases for J, with a gap of 26 bases between the germline ends. From cysteine to phenylalanine, the CDR3 is 18 amino acids long. Of all the DNA, just the CDR3 is kept, 54 bases in frame from base 1. Taken from the germline V gene (reference sequence), the CDR1 and CDR2 loops are SEHNR and FQNEAQ.